This T cell receptor beta chain stems from a study of T-cell memory formation after mild COVID-19. Study-wide findings and caveats: There was no confirmation that second-wave clones peaking on day 37 were SARS-CoV-2 specific. Day 15 to 85 contractors were CD4/CD8 balanced; later expanders leaned CD4+. CD4+ contracting clones lay mainly in CM and EM, CD8+ ones in EMRA.

CDR1 and CDR2 from the germline V gene are SQVTM and ANQGSEA. The CDR3 spans 13 residues. V gave up 5 bases and J gave up 2 bases, with 12 bases separating them. UMIs and sample barcodes were carried by the TCR alpha and TCR beta cDNA libraries that 5'RACE produced using constant-segment primers. TCRdb reprocessed the 5' RACE reads via MiXCR and lists one record per CDR3 protein. This sample has about 500,000 distinct CDR3 sequences; 20% occur once, and the top ten carry under 15%. This clonotype was seen more than once but under ten times. Its antigen is unidentified. The sequenced sample was PBMCs or a T cell subset sorted from them (not recorded which). This receptor was obtained from an adult woman who had mild COVID-19 (a few samples of this study predate the infection). Cell type and time point are not known. The J gene is TRBJ1-2, the V gene TRBV29-1; no clear D. The CDR3 spells CSVSARENYGYTF. The CDR3 nucleotides read TGCAGCGTTAGTGCAAGGGAGAACTATGGCTACACCTTC.